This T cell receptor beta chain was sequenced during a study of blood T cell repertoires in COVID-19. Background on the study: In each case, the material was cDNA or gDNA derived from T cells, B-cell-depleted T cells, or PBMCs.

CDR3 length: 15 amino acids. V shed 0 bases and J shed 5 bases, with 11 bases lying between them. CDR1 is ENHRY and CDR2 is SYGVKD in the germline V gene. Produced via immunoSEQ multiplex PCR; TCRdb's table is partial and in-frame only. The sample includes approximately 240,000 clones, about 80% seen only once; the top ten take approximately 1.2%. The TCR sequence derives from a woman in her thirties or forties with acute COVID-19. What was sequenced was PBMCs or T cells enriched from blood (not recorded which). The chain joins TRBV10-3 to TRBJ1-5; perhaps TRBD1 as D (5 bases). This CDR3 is CAISESGHGDQPQHF. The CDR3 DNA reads TGTGCCATCAGTGAGTCGGGGCATGGGGATCAGCCCCAGCATTTT.